This T cell receptor beta chain appears in the sequencing data of a study of blood T cell repertoires in COVID-19. The V gene's germline CDR1 is SGHTA and CDR2 FQGNSA. V was clipped by 4 bases and J by 7 bases; unmatched bases: 19. CDR3 length: 18 residues. This clone has a handful of counts. Sequencing was performed with immunoSEQ multiplex PCR; in TCRdb, only in-frame clones are kept and a portion is missing. Altogether some 46,000 clones are present, 70% to 90% being singletons, with the ten largest covering less than 35%. Input material: peripheral blood. J is TRBJ2-1 and V is TRBV7-2; 7 bases are shared with TRBD2. The clonotype was recovered from a woman of 80 years or more with COVID-19, enrolled during active disease. CDR3 sequence: CASSSTGGFRGRPNEQFF. The CDR3 coding sequence is TGTGCCAGCAGCTCTACGGGGGGTTTCCGCGGGAGACCTAATGAGCAGTTCTTC.